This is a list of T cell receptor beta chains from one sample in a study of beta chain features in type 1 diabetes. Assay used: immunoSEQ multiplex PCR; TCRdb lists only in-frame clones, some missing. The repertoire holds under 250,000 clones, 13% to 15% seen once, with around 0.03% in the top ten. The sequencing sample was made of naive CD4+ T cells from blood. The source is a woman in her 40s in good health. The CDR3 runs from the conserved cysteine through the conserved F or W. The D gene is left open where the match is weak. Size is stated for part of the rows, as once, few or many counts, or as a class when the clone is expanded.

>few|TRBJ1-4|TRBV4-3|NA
TGCGCCAGCAGCCGCAGAGGGTCCAAGGAAGCAAAACTGTTTTTT
CASSRRGSKEAKLFF
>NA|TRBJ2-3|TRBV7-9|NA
TGTGCCAGCAGCTTAGGACGGGCGGGGGCTCAAGGCTTCACAGATACGCAGTATTTT
CASSLGRAGAQGFTDTQYF
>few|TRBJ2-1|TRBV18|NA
TGTGCCAGCTCACCACGTGCGGCCTCCTACAATGAGCAGTTCTTC
CASSPRAASYNEQFF
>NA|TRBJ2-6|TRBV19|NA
TGTGCCAGTAGTCCGGCGGGGGGGGCCAACGTCCTGACTTTC
CASSPAGGANVLTF
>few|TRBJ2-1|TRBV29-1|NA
TGCAGCGTACCAGGGGTCTCCTACAATGAGCAGTTCTTC
CSVPGVSYNEQFF
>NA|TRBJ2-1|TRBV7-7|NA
TGTGCTAGCAGCTTAGATGGGACAGAGCAGTTCTTC
CASSLDGTEQFF
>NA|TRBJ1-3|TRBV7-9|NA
TGTGCCCTGCAGGCGCTTGGAAACACCATATATTTT
CALQALGNTIYF
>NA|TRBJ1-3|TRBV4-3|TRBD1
TGCGCCAGCAGCCAAGGATCGACAGGGCCCGGAAACACCATATATTTT
CASSQGSTGPGNTIYF
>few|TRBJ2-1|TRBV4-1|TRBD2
TGCGCCAGCAGCCACGCAACTAGCGGGGGCTACAATGAGCAGTTCTTC
CASSHATSGGYNEQFF
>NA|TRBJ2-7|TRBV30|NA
TGTGCCTGGAGTGACAGGCCTCCCAGCTGGAACTACGAGCAGTACTTC
CAWSDRPPSWNYEQYF
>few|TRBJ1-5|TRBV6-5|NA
TGTGCCAGCAGTGAAGGGACTGTTCAGCCCCAGCATTTT
CASSEGTVQPQHF
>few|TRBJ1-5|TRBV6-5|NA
TGTGCCAGCACCCGAAGTGGGGCCTCTGGTCAGCCCCAGCATTTT
CASTRSGASGQPQHF
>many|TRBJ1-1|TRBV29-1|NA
TGCAGCGTCGACCAGGGGAGGGGAGCTTTCTTT
CSVDQGRGAFF
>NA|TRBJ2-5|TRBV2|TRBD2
TGTGCCAGCAGCCCGGACGGGGGGGCCGAGACCCAGTACTTC
CASSPDGGAETQYF
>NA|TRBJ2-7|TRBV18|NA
TGTGCCAGCTCATCCAAGCCAGGGGACTACGAGCAGTACTTC
CASSSKPGDYEQYF
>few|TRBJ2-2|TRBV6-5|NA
TGTGCCAGCAGACGACTGGGGGAGCTGTTTTTT
CASRRLGELFF
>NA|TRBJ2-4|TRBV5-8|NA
TGTGCCAGCAGCTTGTTAGGGGGTAAAAACATTCAGTACTTC
CASSLLGGKNIQYF
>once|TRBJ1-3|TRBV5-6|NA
TGTGCCAGCAGCTTGGGGGGGCGCCTCGGAAACACCATATATTTT
CASSLGGRLGNTIYF
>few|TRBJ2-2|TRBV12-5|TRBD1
TGTGCTAGTGGTTTGGGCAGATCGACAGGGAGCTGGGAGCTGTTTTTT
CASGLGRSTGSWELFF
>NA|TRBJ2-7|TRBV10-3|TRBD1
TGTGCCATCAGTGCGCCGGGACAGGGGGTTTGGGAGCAGTACTTC
CAISAPGQGVWEQYF
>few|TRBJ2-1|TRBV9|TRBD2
TGTGCCAGCAGCGTAGTATCTAGCGGGGACAATGAGCAGTTCTTC
CASSVVSSGDNEQFF
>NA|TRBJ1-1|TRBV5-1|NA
TGCGCCAGCAGCTTCACAGGGTACACTGAAGCTTTCTTT
CASSFTGYTEAFF
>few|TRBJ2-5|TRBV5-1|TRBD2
TGCGCCAGCAGCCTCCTCGTTGCGGGGGGACCCCAAGAGACCCAGTACTTC
CASSLLVAGGPQETQYF
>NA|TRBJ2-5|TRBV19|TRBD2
TGTGCCAGTAAGAGTTTGACTAGCGGGAACCAAGAGACCCAGTACTTC
CASKSLTSGNQETQYF
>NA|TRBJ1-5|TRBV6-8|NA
TGTGCCAGCAGTACTAGGCTTTGGTCAACTTATCAGCCCCAGCATTTT
CASSTRLWSTYQPQHF
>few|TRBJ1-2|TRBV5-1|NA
TGCGCCAGCAGCTTGTCTCTATATGGCTACACCTTC
CASSLSLYGYTF
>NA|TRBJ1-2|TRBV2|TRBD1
TGTGCCAGCACTAGGACAGGGTTGAGCTATGGCTACACCTTC
CASTRTGLSYGYTF
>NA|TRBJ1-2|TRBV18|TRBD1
TGTGCCAGCTCACCCCGGACAGGCGACGGCTACACCTTC
CASSPRTGDGYTF
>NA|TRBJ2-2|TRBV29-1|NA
TGCAGCGTGGGGGAGGTCGGGGAGCTGTTTTTT
CSVGEVGELFF
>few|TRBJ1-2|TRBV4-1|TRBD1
TGCGCCAGCAGCCAGGACGACAGGGTGGGAGGCTACACCTTC
CASSQDDRVGGYTF
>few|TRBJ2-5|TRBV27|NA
TGTGCCAGCAGTTTATCTGCGAATGTGCGAGAGACCCAGTACTTC
CASSLSANVRETQYF
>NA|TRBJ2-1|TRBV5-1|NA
TGCGCCAGCAGCTTGGACCAGGGGTGGAATGAGCAGTTCTTC
CASSLDQGWNEQFF
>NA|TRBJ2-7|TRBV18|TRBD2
TGTGCCAGCTCACCACAACGGACTAGCGGGGGGACAATCGACGAGCAGTACTTC
CASSPQRTSGGTIDEQYF
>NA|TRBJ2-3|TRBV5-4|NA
TGTGCCAGCAGCCCCGAAGCTCTAACAGATACGCAGTATTTT
CASSPEALTDTQYF
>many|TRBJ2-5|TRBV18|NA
TGTGCCAGCTCACCCCAGGAGACCCAGTACTTC
CASSPQETQYF
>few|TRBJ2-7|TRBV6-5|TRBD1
TGTGCCAGCAGTTACGATCGGGACAGTTCCTACGAGCAGTACTTC
CASSYDRDSSYEQYF
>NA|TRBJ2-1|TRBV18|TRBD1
TGTGCCAGCTCAAATAACAGGGGCTACAATGAGCAGTTCTTC
CASSNNRGYNEQFF
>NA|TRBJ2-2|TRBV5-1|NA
TGCGCCAGCAGCCGGACAGACGGGGAGCTGTTTTTT
CASSRTDGELFF
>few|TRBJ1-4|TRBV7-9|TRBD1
TGTGCCAGCAGCCGGGACAGGGGGGCTGAAAAACTGTTTTTT
CASSRDRGAEKLFF
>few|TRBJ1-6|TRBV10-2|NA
TGCGCCAGCAGTGTGCAGTATTCACCCCTCCACTTT
CASSVQYSPLHF
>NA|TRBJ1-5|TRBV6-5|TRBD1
TGTGCCAGCAGTCCGGGACAGGGGGCGTATCAGCCCCAGCATTTT
CASSPGQGAYQPQHF
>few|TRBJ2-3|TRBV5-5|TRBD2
TGTGCCAGCAGCCTAGGGACTAGGAGCACAGATACGCAGTATTTT
CASSLGTRSTDTQYF
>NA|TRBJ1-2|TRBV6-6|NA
TGTGCCAGCAGTTACGGGAGGGTAGCTAACTATGGCTACACCTTC
CASSYGRVANYGYTF
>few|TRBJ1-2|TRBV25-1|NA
TGTGCCAGCAGTCCCAGGGATTTCTATGGCTACACCTTC
CASSPRDFYGYTF
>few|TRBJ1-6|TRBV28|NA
TGTGCCAGCCCCTCGCGGAGGGAATCACCCCTCCACTTT
CASPSRRESPLHF
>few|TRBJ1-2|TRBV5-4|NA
TGTGCCAGCAGCTTGGAAATACAGGGCTATGGCTACACCTTC
CASSLEIQGYGYTF
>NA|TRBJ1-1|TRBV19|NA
TGTGCCACCAGATTCTTCGGGGGATCGAACACTGAAGCTTTCTTT
CATRFFGGSNTEAFF
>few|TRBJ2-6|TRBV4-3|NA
TGCGCCAGCAGCCAGCCCCCGTGGGGGGCTGGGGCCAACGTCCTGACTTTC
CASSQPPWGAGANVLTF
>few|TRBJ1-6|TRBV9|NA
TGTGCCAGCAGCGTAGAAGGCGGGCGGAATTCACCCCTCCACTTT
CASSVEGGRNSPLHF
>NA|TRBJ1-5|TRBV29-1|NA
TGCAGCGCGGGGGGAGAAGATCAGCCCCAGCATTTT
CSAGGEDQPQHF
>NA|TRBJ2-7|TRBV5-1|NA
TGCGCCAGCAGCGCGGTCGGTGCCTACGAGCAGTACTTC
CASSAVGAYEQYF
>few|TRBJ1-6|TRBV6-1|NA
TGTGCCAGCAGTTGGACTGCCGCTAATTCACCCCTCCACTTT
CASSWTAANSPLHF
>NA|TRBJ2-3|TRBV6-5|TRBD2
TGTGCCAGCAGTTACTGGGCGGGGGGGCCGACAGATACGCAGTATTTT
CASSYWAGGPTDTQYF
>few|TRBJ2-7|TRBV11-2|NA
TGTGCCAGCAGCTTAGGTTGGACTGCGGAGCAGTACTTC
CASSLGWTAEQYF
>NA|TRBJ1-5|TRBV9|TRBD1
TGTGCCAGCAGCGTAGGCGCCGCGGACAGGGAGGGTCAGCCCCAGCATTTT
CASSVGAADREGQPQHF
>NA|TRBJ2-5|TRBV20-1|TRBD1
TGCAGTGCGCACGGACAGGGGACCCCCTACTTC
CSAHGQGTPYF
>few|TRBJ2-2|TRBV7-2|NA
TGTGCCAGCAGCGGCAGGGTTCCGGGGGAGCTGTTTTTT
CASSGRVPGELFF